The entry that follows covers one T cell receptor (beta chain) sequence. What it binds is unknown. This CDR3 spans 12 amino acids. Germline CDR1 is MNHEY and CDR2 is SVGAGI. Trimming took 6 bases from V and 6 from J, leaving 11 bases between them. The sample belongs to a study of T cell responses to AZD1222 COVID-19 vaccine. General study findings and limits: CD4 TCRs covered the whole spike, strongest at regions 160-218 and 743-854. Of spike-specific TCRs, nearly half reportedly target regions left unmutated in variants. At baseline, seropositivity was found in only a handful of AZD1222 recipients.

The data were produced by immunoSEQ multiplex PCR, yet TCRdb's version contains in-frame clones alone and is incomplete. This table has some 130,000 clones, more than 75% appearing once. Second-dose groups at about 4 or about 12 weeks were pooled. Sequencing was performed on peripheral blood, taken 28 days after the second AZD1222 dose. V and J are TRBV6-5 and TRBJ1-1; D is perhaps TRBD1 (6 bases). The receptor comes from an adult who received the AZD1222 COVID-19 vaccine. The CDR3 DNA is TGTGCCAGCAGGAGGGGGGGCGCTGAAGCTTTCTTT. This sequence encodes CASRRGGAEAFF.